The next 10 T cell receptor beta chains were all read from a single sample in a study of OX40 agonist ivuxolimab in advanced cancers. Sequencing used immunoSEQ multiplex PCR; TCRdb keeps in-frame clones, though not all of them. The sample has 60,000 or so clones, more than 75% seen once. Sequenced material: CD4+ or CD8+ T cells sorted from blood, taken in a trial of the OX40 agonist ivuxolimab. The receptors here all came from an adult with an advanced solid tumor such as melanoma, head and neck, liver or kidney cancer.

This clone was seen only a few times. The gene calls are TRBV10-3 and TRBJ2-4; 8 bases are shared with TRBD1. The V and J ends lost 3 bases and 11 bases, in that order; junction bases with no gene match: 12. Germline values: CDR1 ENHRY, CDR2 SYGVKD. The CDR3 is 15 residues long. This CDR3 is CAISEGGDRFPLQYF. CDR3 sequence (DNA): TGTGCCATCAGTGAAGGCGGGGACAGGTTCCCTCTTCAGTACTTC.

The chain joins TRBV5-1 to TRBJ2-1; 9 nucleotides line up with TRBD1. Per germline, CDR1 SGHRS and CDR2 YFSETQ. V was clipped by 3 bases and J by 1 base; unmatched bases: 2. The CDR3 totals 15 residues. The CDR3 DNA is TGCGCCAGCAGCTGGACAGGGGAGTCCTACAATGAGCAGTTCTTC. Residues: CASSWTGESYNEQFF. The full variable domain, in which reference TRBV5-1 and TRBJ2-1 provide the parts outside the CDR3, is KAGVTQTPRYLIKTRGQQVTLSCSPISGHRSVSWYQQTPGQGLQFLFEYFSETQRNKGNFPGRFSGRQFSNSRSEMNVSTLELGDSALYLCASSWTGESYNEQFFGPGTRLTVL.

The V and J genes are TRBV7-9 and TRBJ2-7, with D possibly TRBD2 on 5 matching bases. Germline-derived CDR1 and CDR2 are SEHNR and FQNEAQ (reference sequence). With 6 bases removed from V and 5 bases from J, the gap between germline ends came to 20 bases. The CDR3 covers 15 residues. CDR3 in amino acids: CASRSKAGPSDEQYF. CDR3 nucleotides: TGTGCCAGCAGAAGTAAGGCGGGCCCTTCCGACGAGCAGTACTTC. Combining the CDR3 with reference TRBV7-9 and TRBJ2-7 gives the whole variable domain DTGVSQNPRHKITKRGQNVTFRCDPISEHNRLYWYRQTLGQGPEFLTYFQNEAQLEKSRLLSDRFSAERPKGSFSTLEIQRTEQGDSAMYLCASRSKAGPSDEQYFGPGTRLTVT.

The genes are TRBV6-1 and TRBJ2-7; D may be TRBD2 (5 bases). The ends were cut back, 6 bases at V and 2 bases at J, with 17 bases in the middle. The germline V gene has CDR1 MNHNS and CDR2 SASEGT. The CDR3 is 15 amino acids. In DNA, the CDR3 is TGTGCCAGCAGAGCAGACCGGGGTCAGACCTACGAGCAGTACTTC. Residues: CASRADRGQTYEQYF.

In its sample, this clone was seen a few times. J is TRBJ2-1 and V is TRBV2; possible D gene TRBD1, 5 bases. The CDR3 length is 16 residues. Trimming cost V 2 bases and J 0 bases, with 11 bases left between them. Germline loops: CDR1 SNHLY, CDR2 FYNNEI. The CDR3 nucleotides are TGTGCCAGCAGTGAAAGGGGTGTCGGCTCCTACAATGAGCAGTTCTTC. Its translation: CASSERGVGSYNEQFF.

The rearrangement joins TRBV6-6 to TRBJ2-7; D is undetermined. Per the germline V gene, CDR1 is MNHNY and CDR2 is SVGAGI (reference sequence). Trimming removed 7 bases at V and 2 bases at J, with 9 bases between. The CDR3 is 12 amino acids. CDR3 nucleotides: TGTGCCAGCAAAACAGACACCTACGAGCAGTACTTC. As protein: CASKTDTYEQYF.

The gene calls are TRBV9 and TRBJ2-2; TRBD1 matches 8 bases. V dropped 3 bases and J dropped 0; count of bases not matched to a gene: 4. CDR3 length: 16 amino acids. Germline values: CDR1 SGDLS, CDR2 YYNGEE. For the CDR3, the DNA is TGTGCCAGCAGCGGGAGGGACAGGTCGAACACCGGGGAGCTGTTTTTT. Translated: CASSGRDRSNTGELFF.

The chain joins TRBV6-1 to TRBJ1-4; 12 nucleotides match TRBD1. CDR3 length: 14 residues. The germline V gene encodes CDR1 MNHNS and CDR2 SASEGT. Trimming cost V 7 bases and J 8 bases; bases outside gene matches: 5. For the CDR3, the DNA is TGTGCCAGCACCTGGGACAGGGGGCGAGAAAAACTGTTTTTT. Residues: CASTWDRGREKLFF.

On this clone: One end of the junction is discordant with germline, which a read error may explain. V gene TRBV6-5 combines with J gene TRBJ2-3; D call uncertain. The germline V gene has CDR1 MNHEY and CDR2 SVGAGI. The CDR3 is made up of 12 amino acids. As DNA, the CDR3 is TGTGCCATCAGTATACGCACAGATACGCAGTATTTT. As protein: CAISIRTDTQYF.

This rearrangement joins TRBV7-3 to TRBJ2-5; 7 bases match TRBD2. Germline CDR1 reads SGHTA; CDR2 reads FQGTGA. V dropped 5 bases and J dropped 4; count of bases not matched to a gene: 10. This CDR3 region has 15 residues. The CDR3 loop reads CASSPLPSGLETQYF. CDR3 coding DNA: TGTGCCAGCAGCCCGCTCCCTAGCGGCCTAGAGACCCAGTACTTC.